Below, 7 T cell receptor beta chains from the same sample are listed, as sequenced in a study of memory CD4+ T cells and cytomegalovirus serostatus. TCRdb keeps only in-frame clones here, not all; method: immunoSEQ multiplex PCR. The sample includes approximately 92,000 clones, about 80% of them seen just once. The sort gate was single viable CD3+CD4+CD8-CD45RO+ cells for memory CD4+ T cells. Sequencing input: memory CD4+ T cells from blood. The receptors come from an adult in good health and CMV-seropositive.

The rearrangement uses TRBV29-1 and TRBJ2-1; D remains unclear. Trimming removed 5 bases at V and 0 bases at J, with 11 bases between. This CDR3 region has 14 residues. Germline CDR1 and CDR2: SQVTM and ANQGSEA. The CDR3, as DNA: TGCAGCGTTTCTTACACGAGCTCCTACAATGAGCAGTTCTTC. This encodes CSVSYTSSYNEQFF.

This chain connects TRBV5-1 to TRBJ1-4; 11 bases agree with TRBD1. The CDR3 runs to 14 residues. The germline V gene has CDR1 SGHRS and CDR2 YFSETQ. V was clipped by 3 bases and J by 8 bases; unmatched bases: 3. The CDR3 protein is CASSWDRGEEKLFF. The CDR3 DNA follows: TGCGCCAGCAGCTGGGACAGGGGGGAGGAAAAACTGTTTTTT.

The chain carries TRBV4-3 and TRBJ1-3, with a tentative D call TRBD1 (5 bases). CDR1 LGHNA and CDR2 YSLEER come from the germline V gene. This CDR3 is 13 amino acids long. With 4 bases removed from V and 4 bases from J, the gap between germline ends came to 8 bases. This CDR3 reads CASSRDVGNTIYF. The CDR3 region has the DNA TGCGCCAGCAGCCGGGACGTAGGAAACACCATATATTTT.

The chain combines TRBV5-1 with TRBJ2-5; TRBD2 matches 7 bases. This CDR3 has 14 residues. Looked up from germline, CDR1 is SGHRS and CDR2 is YFSETQ. J was trimmed by 5 bases and V by 3 bases; bases with no gene match: 7. The CDR3 here is CASSSGEGTETQYF. The CDR3 region has the DNA TGCGCCAGCAGCTCGGGGGAGGGGACGGAGACCCAGTACTTC.

J is TRBJ2-5 and V is TRBV11-2; 8 nucleotides agree with TRBD2. The CDR3 covers 15 residues. The germline gives CDR1 SGHAT, CDR2 FQNNGV. V gave up 5 bases and J gave up 2 bases; unmatched junction bases: 7. CDR3 in DNA: TGTGCCAGCAGCACCGGGACTAGTAGGCAAGAGACCCAGTACTTC. Its protein product is CASSTGTSRQETQYF. The complete variable domain, with remaining parts taken from reference TRBV11-2 and TRBJ2-5, reads EAGVAQSPRYKIIEKRQSVAFWCNPISGHATLYWYQQILGQGPKLLIQFQNNGVVDDSQLPKDRFSAERLKGVDSTLKIQPAKLEDSAVYLCASSTGTSRQETQYFGPGTRLLVL.

This sequence joins TRBV11-2 and TRBJ2-1, with D possibly matching TRBD1 (5 bases). The length of the CDR3 is 12 residues. V lost 5 bases and J 10 bases, leaving 12 bases between the germline ends. Germline CDR1 and CDR2: SGHAT and FQNNGV. The CDR3 reads CASSAQGIEQFF. The CDR3, as DNA: TGTGCCAGCAGCGCGCAGGGTATAGAGCAGTTCTTC.

V gene TRBV19 combines with J gene TRBJ2-7; possible D gene TRBD2, 6 bases. V dropped 5 bases and J dropped 4 bases, with 24 bases sitting between them. Germline CDR1 reads LNHDA; CDR2 reads SQIVND (reference sequence). This CDR3 has 17 residues. CDR3 residues: CASSPKSSSAAWYEQYF. CDR3 nucleotide sequence: TGTGCCAGTAGTCCAAAATCCTCTAGCGCGGCTTGGTACGAGCAGTACTTC. Full variable domain (remainder filled in from reference TRBV19 and TRBJ2-7): DGGITQSPKYLFRKEGQNVTLSCEQNLNHDAMYWYRQDPGQGLRLIYYSQIVNDFQKGDIAEGYSVSREKKESFPLTVTSAQKNPTAFYLCASSPKSSSAAWYEQYFGPGTRLTVT.